Following are 20 T cell receptor beta chains from one sample sequenced in a study of control samples from healthy donors and cancer patients. Clones were sequenced by immunoSEQ multiplex PCR, and TCRdb holds only the in-frame ones, with some missing. The top ten clones hold under 4.5% of a sample with some 79,000 clones, approximately 84% of them seen once. Sequencing was performed on blood. The receptors come from a woman between 45 and 65 years old in good health.

This sequence joins TRBV27 and TRBJ2-7; 8 positions agree with TRBD2. The CDR3 runs to 13 residues. Germline V gene lookup returns CDR1 MNHEY and CDR2 SMNVEV (reference sequence). CDR3 in amino acids: CASSGSSSYEQYF. The CDR3 nucleotides read TGTGCATCCAGCGGGAGTAGCTCCTACGAGCAGTACTTC.

As to this clone: Germline is not matched at one junction end, which may reflect a read error. This rearrangement joins TRBV15 to TRBJ2-1; the match to TRBD2 covers 9 bases. Germline CDR1 and CDR2: LNHNV and YYDKDF (reference sequence). The CDR3 extends over 15 amino acids. This CDR3 reads CAISRGAGGYNEQFF. The CDR3 DNA is TGTGCCATCAGCCGGGGAGCGGGAGGCTACAATGAGCAGTTCTTC.

J is TRBJ2-1 and V is TRBV15; D gene uncertain. Deletions cut 5 bases from V and 10 bases from J, with 15 bases between. The CDR3 is made up of 13 amino acids. Germline V CDR1 and CDR2: LNHNV, YYDKDF (reference sequence). The CDR3 region has the DNA TGTGCCACCAGCCATGACTCTCCACCCGAGCAGTTCTTC. Its translation is CATSHDSPPEQFF.

The chain joins TRBV28 to TRBJ2-1; D is unresolved. The ends were cut back, 6 bases at V and 0 bases at J, with 12 bases in the middle. This CDR3 has 15 residues. Germline CDR1 is MDHEN and CDR2 is SYDVKM. CDR3 protein: CASSSVGSSYNEQFF. Written as DNA, the CDR3 is TGTGCCAGCAGCAGCGTAGGTAGCTCCTACAATGAGCAGTTCTTC.

The chain combines TRBV5-5 with TRBJ1-1, with D unresolved. The germline V and J ends were trimmed by 0 bases and 1 base, with 13 bases remaining between them. CDR1 and CDR2 from the germline V gene are SGHKS and YYEKEE (reference sequence). The CDR3 consists of 16 residues. CDR3 region: CASSLALRTGNTEAFF. The CDR3 nucleotides are TGTGCCAGCAGCTTGGCCCTCCGGACGGGGAACACTGAAGCTTTCTTT.

V and J are TRBV6-5 and TRBJ2-7, with TRBD2 identical over 10 bases. The CDR3 loop spans 15 amino acids. With 5 bases clipped from V and 10 bases from J, the junction kept 14 bases outside the gene matches. The germline gives CDR1 MNHEY, CDR2 SVGAGI. In DNA form, the CDR3 reads TGTGCCAGCAGTACATCTAGCGGGAGCTCCCTGTCCCAGTACTTC. As protein: CASSTSSGSSLSQYF.

V and J are TRBV10-3 and TRBJ1-5; 7 bases match TRBD1. The CDR3 length is 14 residues. CDR1 and CDR2 (germline): ENHRY, SYGVKD. Trimming removed 10 bases from V and 1 base from J; junction bases left unmatched: 7. The CDR3 sequence is CATQQGTSNQPQHF. The DNA of the CDR3 is TGTGCCACACAACAGGGGACGAGCAATCAGCCCCAGCATTTT.

The V gene is TRBV7-8, the J gene TRBJ1-5; no clear D gene. The CDR3 contains 13 residues. Germline V lookup: CDR1 SGHVS, CDR2 FQNEAQ. The V end was cut by 5 bases, the J end by 7 bases, with 12 bases between. The CDR3 loop reads CASSRTPGQPQHF. Written as DNA, the CDR3 is TGTGCCAGCAGCCGGACTCCAGGACAGCCCCAGCATTTT.

The chain uses TRBV9 and TRBJ2-5, with a possible D match to TRBD2 (6 bases). Germline V gene data show CDR1 as SGDLS and CDR2 as YYNGEE. CDR3 length equals 14 residues. The ends were cut back, 0 bases at V and 2 bases at J, with 8 bases in the middle. The DNA of the CDR3 is TGTGCCAGCAGCGTAGCTGGGGGGCAAGAGACCCAGTACTTC. Translation gives CASSVAGGQETQYF.

This chain links TRBV5-6 with TRBJ1-2, with 7 bases identical to TRBD1. The CDR3 has 15 residues. V shed 5 bases, J shed 2 bases, and the junction held 9 bases outside the gene matches. Looked up from germline, CDR1 is SGHDT and CDR2 is YYEEEE. The CDR3 DNA reads as TGTGCCAGCAGGTATGAGACAGGGTTCAACTATGGCTACACCTTC. It translates to CASRYETGFNYGYTF.

V is TRBV5-1 and J is TRBJ2-1; maybe TRBD1 (6 bases). Per the germline V gene, CDR1 is SGHRS and CDR2 is YFSETQ. Trimming cost V 4 bases and J 2 bases, with 13 bases left between them. This CDR3 has 15 amino acids. DNA for the CDR3: TGCGCCAGCAGCGCAGGGGACGTAACCTACAATGAGCAGTTCTTC. Translated, it gives CASSAGDVTYNEQFF.

J is TRBJ2-5 and V is TRBV2; D is possibly TRBD1 (6 bases). CDR1 SNHLY and CDR2 FYNNEI come from the germline V gene. The germline V and J ends were trimmed by 7 bases and 1 base, with 13 bases remaining between them. The CDR3 spans 14 residues. The DNA for the CDR3 is TGTGCCAGCACCCAGGGGTCGCGCCAAGAGACCCAGTACTTC. Translation gives CASTQGSRQETQYF. The whole variable domain, filled in from reference TRBV2 and TRBJ2-5, reads EPEVTQTPSHQVTQMGQEVILRCVPISNHLYFYWYRQILGQKVEFLVSFYNNEISEKSEIFDDQFSVERPDGSNFTLKIRSTKLEDSAMYFCASTQGSRQETQYFGPGTRLLVL.

This chain connects TRBV28 to TRBJ2-1, with D perhaps being TRBD1 or TRBD2 (5 bases each). V was cut by 8 bases and J by 10 bases, with 15 bases left in between. Looked up from germline, CDR1 is MDHEN and CDR2 is SYDVKM. The CDR3 extends over 12 amino acids. As DNA, the CDR3 is TGTGCCAGCGCGACGGGGCGTTGGGAGCAGTTCTTC. It encodes CASATGRWEQFF.

V is TRBV27 and J is TRBJ2-7, with D uncertain. The CDR3 has 11 amino acids. V was shortened by 3 bases and J by 5 bases, with 5 bases between the two germline ends. Per the germline V gene, CDR1 is MNHEY and CDR2 is SMNVEV (reference sequence). The CDR3: CASSLGNEQYF. CDR3 in DNA: TGTGCCAGCAGTTTGGGAAACGAGCAGTACTTC.

This rearrangement joins TRBV30 to TRBJ2-5; D is undetermined. Deletions cut 4 bases from V and 2 bases from J, with 11 bases between. This CDR3 spans 13 amino acids. Germline V CDR1 and CDR2: GTSNPN, SVGIG (reference sequence). The CDR3 DNA follows: TGTGCCTGGACCCGGGCCTTACAAGAGACCCAGTACTTC. It is translated as CAWTRALQETQYF.

The chain combines TRBV6-4 with TRBJ2-3, with 9 bases matching TRBD2. V shed 0 bases, J shed 4 bases, and the junction held 5 bases outside the gene matches. CDR1 is MRHNA and CDR2 is SNTAGT in the germline V gene. The CDR3 loop spans 16 amino acids. Here the CDR3 DNA reads TGTGCCAGCAGTGACTCTCGGACTAGCGTCCCAGATACGCAGTATTTT. Encoded protein: CASSDSRTSVPDTQYF.

This clone was seen once. The V gene is TRBV12-3 or TRBV12-4, the J gene TRBJ2-3, with D uncertain. The length of the CDR3 is 13 residues. With 3 bases removed from V and 0 bases from J, the gap between germline ends came to 4 bases. Here the CDR3 reads CASSFGSTDTQYF. For the CDR3, the DNA is TGTGCCAGCAGTTTCGGGAGCACAGATACGCAGTATTTT.

In this sample, this clone turned up once. V is TRBV11-2 and J is TRBJ1-3, with no clear D. The V end lost 5 bases, the J end lost 5 bases, and 10 bases lay between the germline ends. Germline CDR1 and CDR2: SGHAT and FQNNGV. The CDR3 length is 13 residues. CDR3 nucleotide sequence: TGTGCCAGCAGCACTTCCTATAGAAACACCATATATTTT. This codes for CASSTSYRNTIYF. Full variable domain (outside the CDR3, taken from reference TRBV11-2 and TRBJ1-3): EAGVAQSPRYKIIEKRQSVAFWCNPISGHATLYWYQQILGQGPKLLIQFQNNGVVDDSQLPKDRFSAERLKGVDSTLKIQPAKLEDSAVYLCASSTSYRNTIYFGEGSWLTVV.

This clone was recorded once. The chain is built from TRBV24-1 and TRBJ2-3; the D gene is possibly TRBD2 (6 bases). The CDR3 consists of 16 residues. Trimming took off 4 bases at V and 4 bases at J, with 17 bases between the two ends. The germline CDR1 and CDR2 sequences are KGHDR and SFDVKD. The CDR3 spells CATSDTTRSAADTQYF. The CDR3 region has the DNA TGTGCCACCAGTGACACGACTAGGAGTGCGGCAGATACGCAGTATTTT.

The chain joins TRBV21-1 to TRBJ2-2; no check of the table's D call, TRBD2, against the DNA was made. TRBV21-1 corresponds to a pseudogene. This CDR3 contains 15 residues. CDR3 sequence (DNA): TGTGCCAGCATTCTATCTAGCGGGAACACCGGGGAGCTGTTTTTT. Translated, it gives CASILSSGNTGELFF.